This section outlines one T cell receptor (beta chain) sequence together with its context. What it binds is unknown. The immunoSEQ assay was v3. Produced via immunoSEQ multiplex PCR; TCRdb's table is partial and in-frame only. Here the sample spans roughly 54,000 clones, about nine tenths being singletons. These data are taken from a study of TIL therapy for anti-PD-1-resistant metastatic lung cancer. On the study more broadly: Tumor harvest preceded PD-1/PD-L1 blockade, followed by nivolumab treatment.

This sample's time point: pre-treatment sample, taken before nivolumab and TIL therapy. The germline V gene has CDR1 SGHKS and CDR2 YYEKEE (reference sequence). The CDR3 covers 14 residues. Trimming removed 4 bases from V and 4 bases from J; junction bases left unmatched: 7. Overall study results and limits: The baseline peripheral repertoire was partially replaced by infused TIL clonotypes that later decayed. Patients were highly selected, enriched for treatment-naive, never-smoker and oncogene-addicted cases.

The input for sequencing was blood, taken at baseline. The rearrangement joins TRBV5-5 to TRBJ1-2; TRBD1 aligns across 7 bases. The origin of this receptor is a person aged 25-79 years with non-small cell lung cancer. The CDR3 DNA follows: TGTGCCAGCAGCGTTACGACAGGGACCTATGGCTACACCTTC. Residues: CASSVTTGTYGYTF.